This record concerns one T cell receptor (beta chain) sequence. Its antigen is unknown. Base qualities were left out, and no much larger clone turns up one base away. The junction shows trimming of 2 bases on V and 6 bases on J, and the gene matches do not reach 6 bases of it. Taken from the germline V gene, the CDR1 and CDR2 loops are SGHVS and FNYEAQ. Inclusive of the bounding cysteine and phenylalanine, the CDR3 is 15 residues long. CDR3 DNA only is kept here, 45 bases in frame from base 1. The data derive from a study of blood T cell repertoires in COVID-19 (dated by TCRdb to about 2020). Some background on the complete study: The collaborator samples originated in the United States, Italy and Spain and spanned the acute and convalescent phases of COVID-19. The prospective study material was composed of cDNA or gDNA derived from T cells, B-cell-depleted T cells, or PBMCs. Subjects who had been exposed to COVID-19, were actively infected with it, or had recovered from it provided the deeply sampled blood TCRbeta repertoires that made up the dataset. A freely available public database, intended as a resource for researchers studying the immune response to SARS-CoV-2, is where the repertoires were released. The samples were drawn from the first 160 participants of the ongoing ImmuneRACE study and from some 1,300 subjects provided by 6 global collaborators. A de-identified subject ID, COVID-19 status, age in years and sex were almost always included in the sample metadata. Where available, HLA class I and class II types were taken from metadata supplied by the sample provider and were not determined by assay-based typing.

The paper as a whole reports these results and caveats: How much clinical and demographic metadata was included differed by source and by participant, and the metadata was provided uncurated.

At one collaborating source in Seattle, patients were enrolled during active infection and were followed longitudinally through the course of disease. The collaborating institutions used their own protocols to collect whole blood in K2EDTA tubes. For TCRbeta analysis, collaborators shipped samples as frozen whole blood, isolated PBMCs, or DNA extracted from either of those sample types. TCRbeta CDR3 regions were amplified from genomic DNA by means of the immunoSEQ Assay, a bias-controlled multiplex PCR. On the study's bioinformatics: The number of nucleated cells in each sample was estimated by amplification of reference gene primers within the assay. To quantify the absolute abundance of each unique TCRbeta CDR3 rearrangement, sequence reads were collapsed and filtered. For each sample, productive Simpson clonality was calculated by taking the square root of Simpson's diversity index across productive rearrangements. Sourced from immuneACCESS, this table was stored by TCRdb with only in-frame sequences that have V and J called. A share of the clones is absent; for the studies checked, an unresolved V gene accounts for under half, and the remainder has no known explanation. V, J and clone size are those of that table, while D and trimming were read from the DNA. This sample has approximately 350,000 clones in its table, and 70% to 90% of those were observed once. The ten largest clones add up to approximately 3% of the sample.

This sequence was found in a woman between 25 and 40 years old with COVID-19, enrolled during active disease. Sequencing was done on a sample of peripheral blood. Rearrangement joined TRBV7-6 to TRBJ2-1, with 8 bases aligning to TRBD2. The CDR3 loop reads CASSLTGGVGNEQFF. The DNA sequence follows: TGTGCCAGCAGCTTAACGGGAGGGGTCGGCAATGAGCAGTTCTTC.